This T cell receptor (beta chain) originates from a study of blood T cell repertoires in COVID-19. Study context: Acute-phase and convalescent COVID-19 samples originated in the United States, Italy and Spain. PBMCs, B-cell-depleted T cells, or T cells provided the cDNA or gDNA that made up the material.

In the original workflow: The authors estimated nucleated cell counts from reference gene primer amplification. Assay: immunoSEQ multiplex PCR; the TCRdb copy retains only in-frame clones and omits some. V, J and clone size were drawn from that table, and D and trimming were deduced from the DNA. The repertoire holds around 250,000 clones, with about 87% as singletons. This TCR was recovered from a human donor in a cohort sampled during active COVID-19. The sample consisted of peripheral blood.

The CDR3 sequence: CASSVEGARADTQYF. The DNA of the CDR3 is TGTGCCAGCAGCGTAGAGGGGGCCCGGGCAGATACGCAGTATTTT. The chain recombines TRBV9 with TRBJ2-3, with 7 bases matching TRBD1. Trimming at V came to 0 bases and at J to 4 bases, leaving 5 bases not matched to a gene. The CDR3 is 15 amino acids. Per the germline V gene, CDR1 is SGDLS and CDR2 is YYNGEE.